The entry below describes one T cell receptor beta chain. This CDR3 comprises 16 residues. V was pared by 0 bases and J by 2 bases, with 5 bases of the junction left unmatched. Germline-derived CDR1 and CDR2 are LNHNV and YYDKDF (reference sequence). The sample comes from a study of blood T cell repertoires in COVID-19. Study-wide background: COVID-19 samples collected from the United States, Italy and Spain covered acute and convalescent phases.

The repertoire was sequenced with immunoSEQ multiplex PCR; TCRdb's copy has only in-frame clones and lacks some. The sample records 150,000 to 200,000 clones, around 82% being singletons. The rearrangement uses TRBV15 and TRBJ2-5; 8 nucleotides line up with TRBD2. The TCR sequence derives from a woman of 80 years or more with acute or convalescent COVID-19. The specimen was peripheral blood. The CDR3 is CATSRELAGPQETQYF. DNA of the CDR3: TGTGCCACCAGCAGAGAGCTAGCGGGCCCTCAAGAGACCCAGTACTTC.